Listed here are 9 T cell receptor beta chains from one sample, sequenced in a study of cytomegalovirus exposure and HLA in healthy donors. 60 Vbeta and 13 Jbeta primers were used in PCR. Method: immunoSEQ multiplex PCR; TCRdb's copy keeps in-frame clones and lacks some. The sample holds about 200,000 clones; roughly 80% are singletons and the top ten take 2.1%. Sequencing was done on a sample of PBMCs. The receptors here all came from a young woman in good health and CMV-seropositive.

This chain joins TRBV6-5 and TRBJ1-6; D possibly corresponds to TRBD1 (6 bases). Germline V gene data show CDR1 as MNHEY and CDR2 as SVGAGI. The CDR3 covers 15 residues. The V end was cut by 2 bases, the J end by 7 bases, with 12 bases between. CDR3 sequence: CASSYLEGGNSPLHF. The CDR3, as DNA: TGTGCCAGCAGTTACCTCGAAGGGGGAAATTCACCCCTCCACTTT.

The sample holds a few counts of this clone. The V and J genes are TRBV27 and TRBJ1-2, with TRBD1 matching over 8 bases. The CDR3 has 13 residues. The germline CDR1 and CDR2 sequences are MNHEY and SMNVEV (reference sequence). V lost 2 bases to trimming and J lost 5 bases; unmatched junction nucleotides: 1. The CDR3 loop is CASSLRQGYGYTF. CDR3 DNA: TGTGCCAGCAGTTTACGACAGGGGTATGGCTACACCTTC.

J is TRBJ1-1 and V is TRBV11-1, with 7 bases that match TRBD1. Germline V gives CDR1 SGHAT, CDR2 FQDESV (reference sequence). There are 14 residues in the CDR3. V lost 4 bases, J lost 3 bases, and 5 bases stayed unmatched. CDR3: CASSSGQYDTEAFF. In DNA form, the CDR3 reads TGTGCCAGCAGCTCGGGACAGTACGACACTGAAGCTTTCTTT.

The count of this clone is one. J is TRBJ2-7 and V is TRBV2; no reliable D call. There are 11 residues in the CDR3. With 7 bases removed from V and 3 bases from J, the gap between germline ends came to 7 bases. Germline loops: CDR1 SNHLY, CDR2 FYNNEI. The CDR3 loop is CASTVGYEQYF. The CDR3 coding sequence is TGTGCCAGCACGGTCGGCTACGAGCAGTACTTC.

CDR3 sequence: CASSYQTGLEAFF. The DNA for the CDR3 is TGTGCCAGCAGTTACCAAACAGGGCTTGAAGCTTTCTTT. The V and J genes are TRBV6-5 and TRBJ1-1; D might be TRBD1 (6 bases). The CDR3 contains 13 residues. CDR1 and CDR2 (germline): MNHEY, SVGAGI. The V end was cut by 2 bases, the J end by 7 bases, with 11 bases between.

The gene calls are TRBV4-1 and TRBJ2-5; 8 bases map to TRBD1. The V and J ends lost 5 bases and 5 bases, in that order; junction bases with no gene match: 19. This CDR3 has 18 residues. Germline V CDR1 and CDR2: MGHRA, YSYEKL. The CDR3 nucleotides are TGCGCCAGCAGCTCATTTCGAGCCCAGGGGGCCGCGGGGGAGACCCAGTACTTC. Its protein product is CASSSFRAQGAAGETQYF.

The rearrangement joins TRBV19 to TRBJ1-5; 7 nucleotides match TRBD1. The CDR3 has 17 amino acids. Trimming at V came to 2 bases and at J to 2 bases, leaving 9 bases not matched to a gene. The germline gives CDR1 LNHDA, CDR2 SQIVND (reference sequence). CDR3 nucleotide sequence: TGTGCCAGTAGTATACCCCGACAGGGCGCGGGCAATCAGCCCCAGCATTTT. It yields the protein CASSIPRQGAGNQPQHF.

CDR3 sequence: CASSLLAGDYNEQFF. The CDR3 DNA follows: TGCGCCAGCAGCCTTCTAGCGGGAGACTACAATGAGCAGTTCTTC. The chain has TRBV5-1 and TRBJ2-1; 10 bases fit TRBD2. With 4 bases clipped from V and 3 bases from J, the junction kept 4 bases outside the gene matches. Germline V gene sequence: CDR1 SGHRS, CDR2 YFSETQ. The CDR3 length is 15 residues.

The chain has TRBV6-6 and TRBJ1-2, with TRBD1 as a possible D gene (5 bases). The CDR3 is 14 amino acids. The germline gives CDR1 MNHNY, CDR2 SVGAGI (reference sequence). V was clipped by 6 bases and J by 2 bases, with 13 bases between them. Here the CDR3 reads CASSPGGSNYGYTF. In nucleotides, the CDR3 is TGTGCCAGCAGCCCCGGGGGGTCGAACTATGGCTACACCTTC.